This T cell receptor beta chain was recorded in a study of T cell changes during pregnancy in multiple sclerosis. From germline, CDR1 is SGDLS and CDR2 YYNGEE. The CDR3 runs 18 residues. V was clipped by 1 base and J by 5 bases; unmatched bases: 14. TCRdb's table, derived via immunoSEQ multiplex PCR, lists solely in-frame clones and lacks some. The sample gives over 65,000 clones, more than 80% of which show up once; about 0.92% is in the top ten. The TCR was taken from a female donor with multiple sclerosis, enrolled in a pregnancy study. The material was peripheral blood, obtained in the second trimester of pregnancy. The chain employs TRBV9 and TRBJ2-5, with 10 bases matching TRBD2. CDR3 nucleotide sequence: TGTGCCAGCAGCGTAAGCGGGGGGGGCCACCATTTAGTGGAGACCCAGTACTTC. Protein: CASSVSGGGHHLVETQYF.